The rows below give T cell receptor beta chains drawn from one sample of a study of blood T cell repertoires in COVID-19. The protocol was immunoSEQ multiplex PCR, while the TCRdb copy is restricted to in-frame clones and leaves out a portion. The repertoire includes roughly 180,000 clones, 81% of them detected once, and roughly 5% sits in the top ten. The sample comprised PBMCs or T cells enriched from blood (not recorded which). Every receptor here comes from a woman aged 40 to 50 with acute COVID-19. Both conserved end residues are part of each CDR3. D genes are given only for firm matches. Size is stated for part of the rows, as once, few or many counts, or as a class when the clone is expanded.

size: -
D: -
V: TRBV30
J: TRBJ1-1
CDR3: CAWRFSMNTEAFF
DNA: TGTGCCTGGAGATTTAGTATGAACACTGAAGCTTTCTTT

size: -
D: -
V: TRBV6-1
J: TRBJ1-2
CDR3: CASSDPLSGGYTF
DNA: TGTGCCAGCAGTGACCCGCTCAGCGGAGGCTACACCTTC

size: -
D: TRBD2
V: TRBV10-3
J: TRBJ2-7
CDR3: CAISEGSGRGTGEQYF
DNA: TGTGCCATCAGTGAAGGGAGCGGGAGGGGCACCGGCGAGCAGTACTTC

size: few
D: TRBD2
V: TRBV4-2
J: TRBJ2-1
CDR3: CASSPSSGGSYNEQFF
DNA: TGTGCCAGCAGCCCCTCCTCGGGGGGCTCCTACAATGAGCAGTTCTTC

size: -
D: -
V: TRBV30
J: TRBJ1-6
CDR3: CAWSRGGLNSPLHF
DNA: TGTGCCTGGAGTCGAGGCGGGTTAAATTCACCCCTCCACTTT

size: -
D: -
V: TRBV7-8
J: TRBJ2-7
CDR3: CASRGRGYEQYF
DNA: TGTGCCAGCAGAGGTCGGGGCTACGAGCAGTACTTC

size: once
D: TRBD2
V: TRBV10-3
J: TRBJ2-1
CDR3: CAISESTSGKGNEQFF
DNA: TGTGCCATCAGTGAGTCAACTAGCGGGAAGGGGAATGAGCAGTTCTTC

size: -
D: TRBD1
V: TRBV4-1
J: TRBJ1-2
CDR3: CASSRELGQGLGGYTF
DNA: TGCGCCAGCAGCCGAGAATTGGGACAGGGTCTAGGTGGCTACACCTTC

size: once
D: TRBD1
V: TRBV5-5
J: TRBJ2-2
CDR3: CASSPPYGTGNTGELFF
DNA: TGTGCCAGCAGCCCACCATATGGGACAGGGAACACCGGGGAGCTGTTTTTT

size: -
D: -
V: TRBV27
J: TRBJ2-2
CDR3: CASSLLATGSVTGELFF
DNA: TGTGCCAGCAGTTTATTAGCGACAGGCTCGGTCACCGGGGAGCTGTTTTTT

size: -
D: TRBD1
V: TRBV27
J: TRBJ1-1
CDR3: CASRGQGGRNTEAFF
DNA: TGTGCCAGCAGGGGACAGGGGGGAAGGAACACTGAAGCTTTCTTT

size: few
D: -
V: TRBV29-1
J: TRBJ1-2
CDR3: CSVFNYQGYGYTF
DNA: TGCAGCGTGTTCAATTATCAGGGCTATGGCTACACCTTC

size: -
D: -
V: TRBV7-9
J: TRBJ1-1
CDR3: CASSFNQGTEAFF
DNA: TGTGCCAGCAGCTTCAACCAGGGTACTGAAGCTTTCTTT

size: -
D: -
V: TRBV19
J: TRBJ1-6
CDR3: CASRRDPKGGSPLHF
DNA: TGTGCCAGTAGACGCGACCCAAAAGGAGGTTCACCCCTCCACTTT

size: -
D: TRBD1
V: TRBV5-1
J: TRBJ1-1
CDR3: CASRLGTGGTEAFF
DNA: TGCGCCAGCCGCCTCGGGACAGGGGGCACTGAAGCTTTCTTT

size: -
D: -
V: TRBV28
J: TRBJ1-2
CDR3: CASSLQGAGYTF
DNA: TGTGCCAGCAGTTTGCAGGGCGCTGGCTACACCTTC

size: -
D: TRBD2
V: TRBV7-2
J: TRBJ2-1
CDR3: CASSATSGSVWEQFF
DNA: TGTGCCAGCAGCGCAACTAGCGGGAGCGTCTGGGAGCAGTTCTTC

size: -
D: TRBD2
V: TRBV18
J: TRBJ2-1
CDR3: CASSPGGLAVSYNEQFF
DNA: TGTGCCAGCTCACCAGGGGGACTAGCGGTCTCCTACAATGAGCAGTTCTTC

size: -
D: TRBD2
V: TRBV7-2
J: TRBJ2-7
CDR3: CASSLVSSGRATAEQYF
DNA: TGTGCCAGCAGCTTAGTTTCCAGCGGGAGGGCCACCGCCGAGCAGTACTTC

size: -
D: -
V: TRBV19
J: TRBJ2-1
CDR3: CASSIVSTGSYNEQFF
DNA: TGTGCCAGTAGTATAGTTTCAACTGGCTCCTACAATGAGCAGTTCTTC

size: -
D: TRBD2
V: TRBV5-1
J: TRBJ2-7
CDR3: CASSVVAGAYEQYF
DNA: TGCGCCAGCAGCGTGGTAGCGGGGGCCTACGAGCAGTACTTC

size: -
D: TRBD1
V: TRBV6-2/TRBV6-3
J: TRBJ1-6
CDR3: CASSSGGVYSPLHF
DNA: TGTGCCAGCAGTTCAGGGGGTGTGTATTCACCCCTCCACTTT

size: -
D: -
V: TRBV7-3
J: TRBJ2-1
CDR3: CASSSPGLSSNEQFF
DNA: TGTGCCAGCAGCTCCCCGGGACTCAGTTCCAATGAGCAGTTCTTC

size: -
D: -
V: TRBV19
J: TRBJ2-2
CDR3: CASRFGSGELFF
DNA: TGTGCCAGTAGGTTCGGGTCCGGGGAGCTGTTTTTT

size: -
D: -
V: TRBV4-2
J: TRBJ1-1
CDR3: CASSLGAGSFTMNTEAFF
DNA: TGTGCCAGCAGCCTCGGTGCAGGGTCATTTACCATGAACACTGAAGCTTTCTTT

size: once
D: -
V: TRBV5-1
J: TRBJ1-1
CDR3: CASSLAIPDTEAFF
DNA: TGCGCCAGCAGCTTGGCCATCCCGGACACTGAAGCTTTCTTT

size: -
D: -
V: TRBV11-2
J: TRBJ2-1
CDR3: CASKQAEAANEQFF
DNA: TGTGCCAGCAAGCAAGCGGAGGCAGCTAATGAGCAGTTCTTC

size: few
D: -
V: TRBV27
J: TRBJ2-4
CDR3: CASSTRLAKNIQYF
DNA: TGTGCCAGCAGCACTAGGCTAGCCAAAAACATTCAGTACTTC

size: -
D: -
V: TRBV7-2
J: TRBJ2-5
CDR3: CASSLALGERETQYF
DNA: TGTGCCAGCAGCTTAGCCCTAGGAGAAAGGGAGACCCAGTACTTC

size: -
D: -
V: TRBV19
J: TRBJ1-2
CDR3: CASRSDGYTF
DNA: TGTGCCAGTCGGTCGGATGGCTACACCTTC

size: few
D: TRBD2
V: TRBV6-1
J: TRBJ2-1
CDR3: CASSEPAGAAYNEQFF
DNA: TGTGCCAGCAGTGAACCCGCGGGAGCCGCCTACAATGAGCAGTTCTTC

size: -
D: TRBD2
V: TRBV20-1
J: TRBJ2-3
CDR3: CSASPLREEGEGTTDTQYF
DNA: TGCAGTGCTAGTCCCCTGCGGGAGGAGGGGGAGGGGACCACAGATACGCAGTATTTT

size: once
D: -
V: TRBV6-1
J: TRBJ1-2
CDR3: CASSEIAPGGRGYTF
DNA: TGTGCCAGCAGTGAAATAGCCCCGGGGGGCCGCGGCTACACCTTC

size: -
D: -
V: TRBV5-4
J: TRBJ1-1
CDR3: CASSLPGQNTEAFF
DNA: TGTGCCAGCAGCCTACCAGGCCAGAACACTGAAGCTTTCTTT

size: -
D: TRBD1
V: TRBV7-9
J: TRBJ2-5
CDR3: CASSYGTVQETQYF
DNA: TGTGCCAGCAGCTATGGGACAGTTCAAGAGACCCAGTACTTC

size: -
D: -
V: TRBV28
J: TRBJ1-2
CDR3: CASSLRQNLGYTF
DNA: TGTGCCAGCAGTCTGCGACAGAACCTAGGCTACACCTTC

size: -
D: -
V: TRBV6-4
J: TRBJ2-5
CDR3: CAAGRGQYF
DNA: TGTGCCGCGGGAAGAGGCCAGTACTTC

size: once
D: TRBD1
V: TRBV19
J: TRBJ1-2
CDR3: CASSARQGFSANYGYTF
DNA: TGTGCCAGTAGTGCCCGACAGGGATTCTCAGCTAACTATGGCTACACCTTC

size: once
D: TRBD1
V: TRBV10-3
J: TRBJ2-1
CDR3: CAISESQGQGYNEQFF
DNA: TGTGCCATCAGTGAGTCCCAGGGACAGGGCTACAATGAGCAGTTCTTC

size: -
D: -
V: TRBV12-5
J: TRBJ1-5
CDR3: CASGTGTSNQPQHF
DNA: TGTGCTAGTGGGACGGGAACGAGCAATCAGCCCCAGCATTTT

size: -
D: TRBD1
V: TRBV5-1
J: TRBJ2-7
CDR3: CASSLRDRAHEQYF
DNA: TGCGCCAGCAGCCTTCGGGACAGGGCTCACGAGCAGTACTTC

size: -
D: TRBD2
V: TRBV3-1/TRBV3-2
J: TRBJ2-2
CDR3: CASRQAGGMNTGELFF
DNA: TGTGCCAGCAGGCAAGCGGGAGGGATGAACACCGGGGAGCTGTTTTTT

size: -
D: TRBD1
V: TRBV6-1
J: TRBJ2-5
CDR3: CASSEGQGEQETQYF
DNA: TGTGCCAGCAGTGAAGGACAGGGGGAACAAGAGACCCAGTACTTC

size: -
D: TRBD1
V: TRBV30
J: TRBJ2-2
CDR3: CAWGQGFGGELFF
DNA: TGTGCCTGGGGACAGGGCTTTGGCGGGGAGCTGTTTTTT

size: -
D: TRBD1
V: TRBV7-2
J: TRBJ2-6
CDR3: CASSSDRVPGANVLTF
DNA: TGTGCCAGCAGCTCTGACAGGGTGCCTGGGGCCAACGTCCTGACTTTC

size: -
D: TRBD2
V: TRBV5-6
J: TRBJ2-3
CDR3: CASSRLLAGALDTQYF
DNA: TGTGCCAGCAGTCGCCTACTAGCGGGGGCGTTAGATACGCAGTATTTT

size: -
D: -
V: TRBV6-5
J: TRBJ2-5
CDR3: CASSYSKGWSGETQYF
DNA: TGTGCCAGCAGTTACTCTAAGGGGTGGAGTGGGGAGACCCAGTACTTC

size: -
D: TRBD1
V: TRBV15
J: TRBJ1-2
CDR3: CATSRPTGANYGYTF
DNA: TGTGCCACCAGCAGACCGACAGGGGCCAACTATGGCTACACCTTC

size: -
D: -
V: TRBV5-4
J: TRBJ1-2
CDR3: CASSLGGNGGNYGYTF
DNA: TGTGCCAGCAGCTTGGGTGGGAACGGAGGTAACTATGGCTACACCTTC

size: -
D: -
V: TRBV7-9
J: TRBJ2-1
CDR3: CASSLSGLSIHEQFF
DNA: TGTGCCAGCAGCTTAAGTGGACTGTCAATCCATGAGCAGTTCTTC

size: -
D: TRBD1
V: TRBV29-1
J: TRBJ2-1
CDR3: CSVVYRGPYNEQFF
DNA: TGCAGCGTTGTTTACAGGGGACCCTACAATGAGCAGTTCTTC

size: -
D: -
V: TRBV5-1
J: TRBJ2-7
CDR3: CASSLDNVLYEQYF
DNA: TGCGCCAGCAGCTTGGACAACGTCCTCTACGAGCAGTACTTC

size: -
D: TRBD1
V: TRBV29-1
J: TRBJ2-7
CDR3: CSVLGTVYEQYF
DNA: TGCAGCGTTTTAGGGACAGTCTACGAGCAGTACTTC

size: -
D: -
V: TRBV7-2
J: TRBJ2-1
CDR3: CASSLQVVEGNEQFF
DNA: TGTGCCAGCAGCCTGCAAGTTGTGGAGGGCAATGAGCAGTTCTTC

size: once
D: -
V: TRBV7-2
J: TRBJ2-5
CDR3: CASSLGSATQYF
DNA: TGTGCCAGCAGCCTCGGGTCGGCGACCCAGTACTTC